This TCR beta chain was identified in a study of OX40 agonist ivuxolimab in advanced cancers. Here immunoSEQ multiplex PCR was the method, and the copy in TCRdb shows in-frame clones only, minus some. The table records approximately 67,000 clones, around 90% of them present only once. Sampled blood was obtained at baseline, cycle 4 day 1, and cycle 7 day 1. Germline CDR1 reads MNHNS; CDR2 reads SASEGT. This CDR3 is 14 amino acids long. The TCR sequence derives from an adult with an advanced solid tumor such as melanoma, head and neck, liver or kidney cancer. The genes are TRBV6-1 and TRBJ2-5, with D unresolved. This specimen was CD4+ or CD8+ T cells sorted from blood, taken in a trial of the OX40 agonist ivuxolimab. The CDR3 sequence: CVVSRRKTGETQYF. In nucleotides, the CDR3 is TGTGTAGTATCGCGGCGCAAAACGGGAGAGACCCAGTACTTC.